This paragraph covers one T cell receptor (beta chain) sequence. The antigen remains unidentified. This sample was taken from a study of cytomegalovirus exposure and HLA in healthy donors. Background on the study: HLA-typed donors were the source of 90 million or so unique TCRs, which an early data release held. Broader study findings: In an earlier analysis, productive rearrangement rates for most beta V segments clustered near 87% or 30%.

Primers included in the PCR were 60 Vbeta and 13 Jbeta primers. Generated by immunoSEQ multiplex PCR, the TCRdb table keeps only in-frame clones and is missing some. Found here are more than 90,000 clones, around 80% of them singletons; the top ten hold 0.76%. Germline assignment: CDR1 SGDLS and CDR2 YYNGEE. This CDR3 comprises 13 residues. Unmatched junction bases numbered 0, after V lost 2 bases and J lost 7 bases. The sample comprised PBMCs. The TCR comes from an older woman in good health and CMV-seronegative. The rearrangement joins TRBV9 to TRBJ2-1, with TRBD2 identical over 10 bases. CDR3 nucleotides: TGTGCCAGCAGCGTTAGCGGGGGGAATGAGCAGTTCTTC. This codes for CASSVSGGNEQFF.